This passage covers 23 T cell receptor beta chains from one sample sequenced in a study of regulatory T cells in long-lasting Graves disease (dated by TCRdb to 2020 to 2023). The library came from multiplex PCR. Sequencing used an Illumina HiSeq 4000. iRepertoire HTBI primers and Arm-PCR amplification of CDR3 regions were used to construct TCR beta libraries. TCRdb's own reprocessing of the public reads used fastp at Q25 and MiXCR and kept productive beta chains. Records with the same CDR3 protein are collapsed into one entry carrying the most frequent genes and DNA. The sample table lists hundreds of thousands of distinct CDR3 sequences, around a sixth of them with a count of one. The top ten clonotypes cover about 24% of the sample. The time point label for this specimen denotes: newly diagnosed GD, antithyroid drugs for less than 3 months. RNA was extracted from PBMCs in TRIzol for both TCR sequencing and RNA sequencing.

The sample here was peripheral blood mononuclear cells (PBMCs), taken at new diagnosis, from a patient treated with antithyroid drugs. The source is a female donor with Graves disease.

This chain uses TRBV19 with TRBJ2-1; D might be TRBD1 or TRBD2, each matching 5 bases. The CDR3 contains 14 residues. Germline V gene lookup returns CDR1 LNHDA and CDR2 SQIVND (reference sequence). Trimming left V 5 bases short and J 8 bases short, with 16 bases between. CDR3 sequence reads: CASSLGETGDEQFF. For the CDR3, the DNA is TGTGCCAGTAGTCTGGGGGAGACTGGGGATGAGCAGTTCTTC.

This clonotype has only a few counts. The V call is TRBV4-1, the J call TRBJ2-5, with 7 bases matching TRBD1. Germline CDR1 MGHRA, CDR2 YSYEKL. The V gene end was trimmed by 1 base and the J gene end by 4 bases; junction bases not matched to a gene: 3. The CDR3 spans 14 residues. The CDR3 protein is CASSQAGGAETQYF. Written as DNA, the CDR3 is TGCGCCAGCAGCCAAGCAGGGGGTGCAGAGACCCAGTACTTC.

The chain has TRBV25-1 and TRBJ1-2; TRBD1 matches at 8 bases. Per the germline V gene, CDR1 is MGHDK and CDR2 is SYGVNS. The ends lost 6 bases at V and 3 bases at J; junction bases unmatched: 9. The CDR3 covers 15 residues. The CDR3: CASRARGQFHYGYTF. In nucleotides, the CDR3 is TGTGCCAGCAGGGCCAGGGGGCAGTTTCACTATGGCTACACCTTC.

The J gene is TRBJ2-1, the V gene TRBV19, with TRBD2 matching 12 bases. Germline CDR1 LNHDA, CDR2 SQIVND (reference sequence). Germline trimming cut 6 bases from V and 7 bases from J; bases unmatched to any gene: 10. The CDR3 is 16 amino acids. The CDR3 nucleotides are TGTGCCAGTAGCCTAAACCCCGGACTAGCGGGAAATGAGCAGTTCTTC. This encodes CASSLNPGLAGNEQFF.

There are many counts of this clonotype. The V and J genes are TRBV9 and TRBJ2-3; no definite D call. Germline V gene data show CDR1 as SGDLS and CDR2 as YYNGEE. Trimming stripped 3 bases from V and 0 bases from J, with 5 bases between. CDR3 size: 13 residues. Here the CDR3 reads CASSAQSTDTQYF. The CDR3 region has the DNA TGTGCCAGCAGCGCGCAGAGCACAGATACGCAGTATTTT.

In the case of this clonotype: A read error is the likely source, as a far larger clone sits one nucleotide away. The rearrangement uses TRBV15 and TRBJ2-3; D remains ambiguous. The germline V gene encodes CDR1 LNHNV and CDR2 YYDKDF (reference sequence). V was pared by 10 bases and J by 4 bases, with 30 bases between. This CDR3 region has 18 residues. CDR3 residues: CASNPHLGGIVFADTQYF. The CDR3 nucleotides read TGTGCCAGCAACCCTCATCTTGGTGGGATAGTCTTCGCAGATACGCAGTATTTT.

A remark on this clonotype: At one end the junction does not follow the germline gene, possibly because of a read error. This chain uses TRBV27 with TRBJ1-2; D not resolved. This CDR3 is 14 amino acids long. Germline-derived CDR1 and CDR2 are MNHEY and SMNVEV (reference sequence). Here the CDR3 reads CASSLLPSNYGHTF. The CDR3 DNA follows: TGTGCCAGCAGTTTACTCCCCTCAAACTATGGCCACACCTTC.

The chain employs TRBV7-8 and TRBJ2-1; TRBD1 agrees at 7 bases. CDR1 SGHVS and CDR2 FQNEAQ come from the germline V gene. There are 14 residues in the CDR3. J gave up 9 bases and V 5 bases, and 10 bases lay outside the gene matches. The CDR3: CASSHIDREGEQFF. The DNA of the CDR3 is TGTGCCAGCAGCCATATTGACAGGGAAGGTGAGCAGTTCTTC.

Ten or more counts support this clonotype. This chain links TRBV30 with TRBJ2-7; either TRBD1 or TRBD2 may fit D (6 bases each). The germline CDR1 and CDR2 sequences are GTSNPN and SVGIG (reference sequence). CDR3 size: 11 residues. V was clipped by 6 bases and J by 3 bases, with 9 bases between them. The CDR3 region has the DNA TGTGCCTGCGGGGGCTACTACGAGCAGTACTTC. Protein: CACGGYYEQYF.

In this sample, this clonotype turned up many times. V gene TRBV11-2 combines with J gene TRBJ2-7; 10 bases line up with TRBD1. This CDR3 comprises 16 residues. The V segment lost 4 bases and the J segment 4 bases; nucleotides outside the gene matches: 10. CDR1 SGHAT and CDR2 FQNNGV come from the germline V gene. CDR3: CASSSPRRTGGYEQYF. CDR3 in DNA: TGTGCCAGCAGCTCCCCGCGCCGGACAGGGGGATACGAGCAGTACTTC.

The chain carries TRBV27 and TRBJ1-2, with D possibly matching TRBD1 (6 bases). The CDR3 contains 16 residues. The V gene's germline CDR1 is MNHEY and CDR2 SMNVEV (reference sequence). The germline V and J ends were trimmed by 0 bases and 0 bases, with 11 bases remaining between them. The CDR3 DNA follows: TGTGCCAGCAGTTTATCGTCGGCAGGGGCTAACTATGGCTACACCTTC. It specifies CASSLSSAGANYGYTF.

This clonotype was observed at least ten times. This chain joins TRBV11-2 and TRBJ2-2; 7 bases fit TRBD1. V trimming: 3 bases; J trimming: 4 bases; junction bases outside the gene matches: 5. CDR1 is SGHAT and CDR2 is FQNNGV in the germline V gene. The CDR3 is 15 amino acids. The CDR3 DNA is TGTGCCAGCAGCTTCGCACAGGGGCGCACCGGGGAGCTGTTTTTT. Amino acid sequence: CASSFAQGRTGELFF.

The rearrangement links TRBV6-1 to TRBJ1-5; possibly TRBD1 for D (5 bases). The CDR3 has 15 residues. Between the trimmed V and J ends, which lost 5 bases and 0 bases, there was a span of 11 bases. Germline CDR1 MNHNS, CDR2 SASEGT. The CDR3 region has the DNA TGTGCCAGCAGTCCCTCCGGGGGTAGCAATCAGCCCCAGCATTTT. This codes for CASSPSGGSNQPQHF.

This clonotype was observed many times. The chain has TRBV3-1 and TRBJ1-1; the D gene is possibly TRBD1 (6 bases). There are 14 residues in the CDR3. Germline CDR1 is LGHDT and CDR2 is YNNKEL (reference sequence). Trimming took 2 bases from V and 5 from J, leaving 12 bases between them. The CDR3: CASSQPDSRTEAFF. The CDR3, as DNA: TGTGCCAGCAGCCAACCGGACAGCCGAACTGAAGCTTTCTTT.

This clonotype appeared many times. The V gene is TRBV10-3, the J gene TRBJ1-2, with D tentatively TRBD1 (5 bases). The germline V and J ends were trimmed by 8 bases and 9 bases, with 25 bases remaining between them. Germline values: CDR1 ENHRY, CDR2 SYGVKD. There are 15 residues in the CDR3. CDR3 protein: CAILPTRQSLFSYTF. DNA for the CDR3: TGTGCCATCCTCCCGACGAGACAGTCACTATTTAGCTACACCTTC.

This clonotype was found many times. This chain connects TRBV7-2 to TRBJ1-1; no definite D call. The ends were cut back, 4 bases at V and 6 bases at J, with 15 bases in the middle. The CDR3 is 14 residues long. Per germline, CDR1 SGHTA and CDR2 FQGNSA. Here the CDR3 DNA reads TGTGCCAGCAGCTCGGGCGGGGTTTTTTCTGAAGCTTTCTTT. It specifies CASSSGGVFSEAFF.

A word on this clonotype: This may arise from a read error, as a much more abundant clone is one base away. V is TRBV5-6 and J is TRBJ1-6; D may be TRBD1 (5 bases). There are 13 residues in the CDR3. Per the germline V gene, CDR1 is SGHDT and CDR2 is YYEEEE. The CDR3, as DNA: TGTGCCGGCAGCCGAATCGTCGGGGGACCCCTCCACTTT. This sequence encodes CAGSRIVGGPLHF.

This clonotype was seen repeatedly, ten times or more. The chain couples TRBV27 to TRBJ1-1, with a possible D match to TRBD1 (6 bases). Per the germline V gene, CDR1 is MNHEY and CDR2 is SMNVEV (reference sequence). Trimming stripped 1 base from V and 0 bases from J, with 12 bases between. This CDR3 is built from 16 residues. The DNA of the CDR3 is TGTGCCAGCAGTTTATTTGGGGGGCCTATGAACACTGAAGCTTTCTTT. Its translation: CASSLFGGPMNTEAFF.

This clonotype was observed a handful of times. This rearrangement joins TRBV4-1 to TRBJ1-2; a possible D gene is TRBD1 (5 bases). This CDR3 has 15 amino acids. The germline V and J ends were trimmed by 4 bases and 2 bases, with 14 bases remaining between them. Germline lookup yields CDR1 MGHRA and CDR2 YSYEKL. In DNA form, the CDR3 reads TGCGCCAGCAGCCCCACTCCGGGGGGAAACTATGGCTACACCTTC. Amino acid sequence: CASSPTPGGNYGYTF.

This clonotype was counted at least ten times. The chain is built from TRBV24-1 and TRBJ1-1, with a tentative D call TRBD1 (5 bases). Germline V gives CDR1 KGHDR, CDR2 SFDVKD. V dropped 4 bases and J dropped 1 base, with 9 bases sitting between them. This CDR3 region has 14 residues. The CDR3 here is CATSEEGPNTEAFF. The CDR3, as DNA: TGTGCCACCAGTGAGGAGGGGCCGAACACTGAAGCTTTCTTT.

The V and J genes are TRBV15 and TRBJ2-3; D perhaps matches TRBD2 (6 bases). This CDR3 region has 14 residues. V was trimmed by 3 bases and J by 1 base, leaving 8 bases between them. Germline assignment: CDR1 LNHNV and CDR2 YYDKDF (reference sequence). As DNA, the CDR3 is TGTGCCACCAGCAGGGGGACTGGCACAGATACGCAGTATTTT. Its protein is CATSRGTGTDTQYF. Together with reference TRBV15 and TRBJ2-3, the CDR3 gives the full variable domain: DAMVIQNPRYQVTQFGKPVTLSCSQTLNHNVMYWYQQKSSQAPKLLFHYYDKDFNNEADTPDNFQSRRPNTSFCFLDIRSPGLGDTAMYLCATSRGTGTDTQYFGPGTRLTVL.

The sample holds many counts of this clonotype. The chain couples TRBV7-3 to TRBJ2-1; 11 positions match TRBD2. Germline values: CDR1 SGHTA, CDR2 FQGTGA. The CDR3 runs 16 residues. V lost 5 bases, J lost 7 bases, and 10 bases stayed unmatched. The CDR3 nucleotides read TGTGCCAGCAGCGCACTAGCGGGAGTTAAGGGGAATGAGCAGTTCTTC. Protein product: CASSALAGVKGNEQFF.

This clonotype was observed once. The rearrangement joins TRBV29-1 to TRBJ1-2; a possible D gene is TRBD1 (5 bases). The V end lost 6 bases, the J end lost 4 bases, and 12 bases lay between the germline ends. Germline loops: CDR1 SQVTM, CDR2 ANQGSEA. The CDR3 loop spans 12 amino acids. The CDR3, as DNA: TGCAGCGTCGAAACAGGACGCTATGGCTACACCTTC. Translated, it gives CSVETGRYGYTF.